This TCR beta chain appears in the sequencing data of a study of T cells in Graves' hyperthyroidism and ophthalmopathy (dated by TCRdb to between 2019 and 2020). Turning to the overall study: Peripheral blood samples were taken at the time of initial diagnosis, prior to any treatment. The roughly 91 discovery patients were randomly split 7:3 into training and test sets. The study also compared thyroid tissue and blood T-cell repertoires from roughly 6 Graves' hyperthyroidism patients. To identify distinguishing TCR V-J signatures, a discovery cohort of about 100 patients was used, comprising some 45 with Graves' ophthalmopathy and 57 with stable Graves' hyperthyroidism. Once sampling was done, hyperthyroidism patients were given methimazole at a starting dose of 30 mg daily, whereas ophthalmopathy patients were given high-dose intravenous methylprednisolone. According to the paper, TCR Vbeta CDR3 sequencing was carried out on roughly 130 peripheral blood samples, which came from 40 to 45 ophthalmopathy, approximately 78 hyperthyroidism and approximately 17 progressor patients. An independent validation cohort of around 19 hyperthyroidism patients and 15 or so patients who later progressed to ophthalmopathy tested prospective prediction of ophthalmopathy.

At least ten counts were recorded for this clonotype. Its antigen specificity is not known. Within one base of it there is no much larger clone, and no base qualities were kept. Amplification of TCR beta CDR3 regions was carried out from RNA transcripts. The TCR CDR3 was subjected to a first round of RT-PCR using the HTBI primer set and the Qiagen OneStep RT-PCR kit. A second multiplex PCR round built the libraries, followed by size selection and purification. Sequencing of the libraries was done on an Illumina HiSeq2000 using paired-end 100 bp reads. The original pipeline was this. SOAPnuke was used to process the raw data, removing reads that contained adapters or uncalled bases, had a mean Phred below 15, or lacked an exact match to the constant primer or identifier. High-quality paired reads were merged with COPE v1.2.5, and unique nucleotide sequences were defined as clonotypes. MiTCR v1.1 was used to align clonotypes to the IMGT TRBV, TRBD and TRBJ reference segments. The analysis included only V-J combinations with a frequency above 0.0001, which together covered approximately 99% of the repertoires. The TCS score was defined as F50 (clonal expansion) divided by E x V (chaos), with BLOSUM62-based TCRdist calculated between CDR3 peptides within each V-J. Welch's t-statistics and random forest reduced 514 V-J features to roughly 13, which were used in a naive Bayes classifier (R e1071). TCRdb reprocessing: public reads trimmed at Q25 with fastp, clones called with MiXCR, in-frame beta chains kept. Merged by CDR3 protein, the rows form single entries marked with the most common genes and DNA. Here the V and J calls rest on TCRdb's processing, not on the authors' analysis. Counted in this sample were 300,000 to 450,000 distinct CDR3 sequences; approximately 15% of them appeared once. More than 9.5% of the sample comes from the top ten.

A patient counted as having stable Graves' hyperthyroidism if no progression to ophthalmopathy occurred over 18 months of follow-up. Hyperthyroidism patients were aged 18 to 65 years and newly diagnosed, with disease duration of less than 2 months. Any patient with an uncontrolled infection, another autoimmune disease, pregnancy or lactation was excluded. Diagnoses were based on clinical symptoms, serum thyroxine and TRAb, thyroid ultrasound and orbital computed tomography. PBMCs were isolated from 7.5 to 10 ml of fresh peripheral blood by Ficoll-Paque density gradient centrifugation. Total RNA was extracted using Trizol reagent, and RNA quality was assessed on an Agilent 2100 Bioanalyzer. The paper's findings and limits, for the study overall: Most expanded thyroid clonotypes (frequency above 0.001) were also detected in blood, suggesting blood repertoires may reflect thyroid immune responses. During validation, the model predicted progression to ophthalmopathy a median of about 5.9 months ahead of onset, with 60% to 71% sensitivity and about 75% specificity. In cross-validation, a model built on a 13 V-J signature told ophthalmopathy apart from stable hyperthyroidism with approximately 90% sensitivity and roughly 81% specificity, and in testing the same model reached 80%/75%. No statistical method was used to fix the sample size in advance, and group allocation was not hidden from the investigators.

Reading from cysteine to phenylalanine, the CDR3 counts 12 amino acids. CDR3 DNA is the only sequence kept; it has 36 bases, read in frame from the first base. V is pared back by 6 bases and J by 10 bases, with 13 bases lying between the germline termini. The germline V gene (reference sequence) gives CDR1 as SEHNR and CDR2 as FQNEAQ. Sample: blood. The source of this sequence is a woman in her fifties or sixties with Graves' hyperthyroidism. The chain couples TRBV7-9 to TRBJ2-1; the D gene is unclear. CDR3 loop: CASRSRPNEQFF. In nucleotide form, the sequence is TGTGCCAGCAGGTCACGACCAAACGAGCAGTTCTTC.